The 27 T cell receptor beta chains below come from one sample, sequenced in a study of T-cell reconstitution after alpha-beta-depleted transplantation in children. Unique molecular identifiers were incorporated into the prepared TCRbeta library. TCRdb analysed the PCR reads with MiXCR anew, one entry per CDR3 protein. The sample shows fewer than 1 million distinct CDR3 sequences, around 17% of them seen only once. The specimen comprised PBMCs, mostly from graft donor cells, sampled 360 days after TCRalphabeta/CD19-depleted stem cell transplant. These receptors originate from a male patient younger than 18 who had a stem cell transplant for acute lymphoblastic leukemia, so the T cells may come from the graft donor.

This chain uses TRBV5-1 with TRBJ2-1, with D possibly matching TRBD2 (6 bases). Germline loops: CDR1 SGHRS, CDR2 YFSETQ. The ends were cut back, 5 bases at V and 7 bases at J, with 16 bases in the middle. The CDR3 covers 14 residues. The CDR3 loop is CASRYQSGTNEQFF. In nucleotides, the CDR3 is TGCGCCAGCAGATACCAAAGTGGGACTAATGAGCAGTTCTTC.

This clonotype was seen a handful of times. The V and J genes are TRBV5-1 and TRBJ1-4; 8 bases align to TRBD1. From germline, CDR1 is SGHRS and CDR2 YFSETQ. Unmatched junction bases numbered 5, after V lost 4 bases and J lost 3 bases. The CDR3 has 15 residues. Written as DNA, the CDR3 is TGCGCCAGCAGCAGACAGGGGAACCCTAATGAAAAACTGTTTTTT. Protein: CASSRQGNPNEKLFF.

This clonotype was counted only a few times. The V call is TRBV7-8, the J call TRBJ1-2; D might be TRBD1 (6 bases). The CDR3 spans 15 residues. With 4 bases removed from V and 0 bases from J, the gap between germline ends came to 12 bases. In germline, CDR1 is SGHVS, CDR2 FQNEAQ. The CDR3 coding sequence is TGTGCCAGCAGCTCATACAGGGTTCCTAACTATGGCTACACCTTC. Protein sequence: CASSSYRVPNYGYTF.

This clonotype was detected a few times. This rearrangement joins TRBV3-1 to TRBJ1-1, with unresolved D. The CDR3 loop spans 15 amino acids. Between the trimmed V and J ends, which lost 0 bases and 0 bases, there was a span of 8 bases. Germline values: CDR1 LGHDT, CDR2 YNNKEL (reference sequence). The CDR3 DNA is TGTGCCAGCAGCCAAGATGGAATGGTGAACACTGAAGCTTTCTTT. Translating gives CASSQDGMVNTEAFF.

The rearrangement uses TRBV18 and TRBJ2-1, with 8 nucleotides matching TRBD2. With V trimmed by 3 bases and J by 4 bases, 8 bases remained unmatched. CDR1 and CDR2 (germline): KGHSH, LQKENI. The CDR3 loop spans 16 amino acids. This CDR3 reads CASSPPGLGVYNEQFF. CDR3 in DNA: TGTGCCAGCTCACCGCCGGGACTAGGGGTTTACAATGAGCAGTTCTTC.

The J gene is TRBJ1-4, the V gene TRBV19, with a possible D match to TRBD1 (5 bases). CDR1 LNHDA and CDR2 SQIVND come from the germline V gene (reference sequence). The CDR3 covers 14 residues. The V end was cut by 4 bases, the J end by 5 bases, with 11 bases between. The CDR3: CASSTGFVNEKLFF. The CDR3 DNA is TGTGCCAGTAGTACAGGGTTTGTAAATGAAAAACTGTTTTTT.

The chain joins TRBV6-5 to TRBJ1-3; unclear D gene. CDR1 MNHEY and CDR2 SVGAGI come from the germline V gene. The CDR3 extends over 14 amino acids. Trimming took 3 bases from V and 0 from J, leaving 6 bases between them. The CDR3 DNA is TGTGCCAGCAGTTATTCTAGCTCTGGAAACACCATATATTTT. Translated, it gives CASSYSSSGNTIYF.

Only a few counts were recorded for this clonotype. The rearrangement uses TRBV20-1 and TRBJ2-7, with TRBD2 as a possible D gene (6 bases). Germline V gene lookup returns CDR1 DFQATT and CDR2 SNEGSKA (reference sequence). CDR3 length equals 14 residues. Trimming left V 0 bases short and J 0 bases short, with 9 bases between. The CDR3 spells CSAREVGGSYEQYF. In nucleotides, the CDR3 is TGCAGTGCTAGAGAGGTCGGGGGCTCCTACGAGCAGTACTTC.

The sample holds a few counts of this clonotype. The chain uses TRBV13 and TRBJ2-3; D is possibly TRBD1 (5 bases). In germline, CDR1 is PRHDT, CDR2 FYEKMQ (reference sequence). The V and J ends lost 9 bases and 0 bases respectively, with 16 bases between them. The CDR3 is 15 residues long. The DNA of the CDR3 is TGTGCCAGTCGATTAAGCAGGGCTAGCACAGATACGCAGTATTTT. Translated, it gives CASRLSRASTDTQYF.

V and J are TRBV5-1 and TRBJ2-3; 7 positions match TRBD2. Germline CDR1 and CDR2: SGHRS and YFSETQ. This CDR3 comprises 19 residues. J gave up 0 bases and V 3 bases, and 16 bases lay outside the gene matches. For the CDR3, the DNA is TGCGCCAGCAGCTCCTGGGAGGGCAGGACCCTCTTTAGCACAGATACGCAGTATTTT. Its translation is CASSSWEGRTLFSTDTQYF.

The rearrangement links TRBV5-1 to TRBJ2-3, with 8 bases fitting TRBD2. CDR3 length: 17 amino acids. Germline V CDR1 and CDR2: SGHRS, YFSETQ. V lost 4 bases, J lost 0 bases, and 10 bases stayed unmatched. The CDR3 region is CASSRLGPSGSTDTQYF. The CDR3 DNA sequence: TGCGCCAGCAGCCGGCTTGGGCCTAGCGGGAGCACAGATACGCAGTATTTT.

This clonotype has just a few counts. This chain joins TRBV2 and TRBJ2-1; D gene ambiguous. Deletions cut 4 bases from V and 3 bases from J, with 13 bases between. The CDR3 sequence is 15 residues long. Germline values: CDR1 SNHLY, CDR2 FYNNEI. CDR3 loop: CASSVFLSYYNEQFF. In DNA form, the CDR3 reads TGTGCCAGCAGTGTATTTCTGAGTTACTACAATGAGCAGTTCTTC. Together with reference TRBV2 and TRBJ2-1, the CDR3 gives the full variable domain: EPEVTQTPSHQVTQMGQEVILRCVPISNHLYFYWYRQILGQKVEFLVSFYNNEISEKSEIFDDQFSVERPDGSNFTLKIRSTKLEDSAMYFCASSVFLSYYNEQFFGPGTRLTVL.

This chain uses TRBV24-1 with TRBJ2-1, with unresolved D. The germline V gene has CDR1 KGHDR and CDR2 SFDVKD. The CDR3 has 15 residues. Trimming shortened V by 6 bases and J by 5 bases, and 16 bases separated the two germline ends. Written as DNA, the CDR3 is TGTGCCACCAGTCCGGTGCTTCCGAGGAACAATGAGCAGTTCTTC. Its protein is CATSPVLPRNNEQFF.

This clonotype was seen a few times. The chain uses TRBV12-3 or TRBV12-4 and TRBJ2-2; no definite D call. CDR3 length: 13 amino acids. V lost 2 bases, J lost 6 bases, and 7 bases lay in between. This CDR3 reads CASSLTVPGELFF. The CDR3 region has the DNA TGTGCCAGCAGTTTAACGGTCCCCGGGGAGCTGTTTTTT.

A single count supports this clonotype. This may come from a read error, since a much larger clone is one base off. The chain carries TRBV7-2 and TRBJ2-7; 7 nucleotides match TRBD2. The trim removed 4 bases at V and 3 bases at J, leaving 6 bases unmatched. The CDR3 has 14 amino acids. Germline CDR1 is SGHTA and CDR2 is FQGNSA. CDR3 in DNA: TGTGCCAGCAGCTGGAGCGGGAAAGGCTACGAGCAGTACTTC. Its protein product is CASSWSGKGYEQYF.

Of note for this clonotype: A read error is likely, as this CDR3 ends without the conserved phenylalanine or tryptophan. J is TRBJ2-1 and V is TRBV27, with no clear D. V gave up 5 bases and J gave up 8 bases, with 10 bases separating them. The CDR3 is 12 residues long. From germline, CDR1 is MNHEY and CDR2 SMNVEV (reference sequence). The CDR3 spells CASSPVGDEQFY. CDR3 DNA: TGTGCCAGCAGTCCCGTTGGGGATGAGCAGTTCTAC.

J is TRBJ1-3 and V is TRBV29-1; possibly TRBD1 for D (5 bases). There are 12 residues in the CDR3. Germline V gene data show CDR1 as SQVTM and CDR2 as ANQGSEA. V gave up 7 bases and J gave up 0 bases, with 7 bases separating them. CDR3 nucleotide sequence: TGCAGCGCGACAGTCTCTGGAAACACCATATATTTT. It specifies CSATVSGNTIYF.

This clonotype was observed a handful of times. CDR3 nucleotide sequence: TGTGCCATCAGTGAGTCGAACAGAAAAGCCAAAAACATTCAGTACTTC. Translating gives CAISESNRKAKNIQYF. The chain employs TRBV10-3 and TRBJ2-4, with D unclear. V was shortened by 0 bases and J by 0 bases, with 9 bases between the two germline ends. The CDR3 contains 16 residues. Germline lookup yields CDR1 ENHRY and CDR2 SYGVKD.

This clonotype was picked up a small number of times. The rearrangement joins TRBV7-9 to TRBJ2-7, with a weak D call TRBD1 (6 bases). Trimming shortened V by 7 bases and J by 6 bases, and 13 bases separated the two germline ends. This CDR3 is built from 12 residues. CDR1 is SEHNR and CDR2 is FQNEAQ in the germline V gene (reference sequence). This chain's CDR3 is CASIQGRGEQYF. As DNA, the CDR3 is TGTGCCAGCATACAGGGTCGTGGCGAGCAGTACTTC.

CDR3 bases: TGTGCCAGCAGTTACGCTAAAGAGACCCAGTACTTC. This sequence encodes CASSYAKETQYF. V and J are TRBV6-6 and TRBJ2-5; D ambiguous. The length of the CDR3 is 12 residues. V shed 2 bases and J shed 3 bases, with 4 bases lying between them. The germline CDR1 and CDR2 sequences are MNHNY and SVGAGI (reference sequence).

This rearrangement joins TRBV3-1 to TRBJ2-7; perhaps D is TRBD1 or TRBD2 (6 bases each). The germline V gene encodes CDR1 LGHDT and CDR2 YNNKEL (reference sequence). Trimming took 5 bases from V and 0 from J, leaving 14 bases between them. This CDR3 contains 15 residues. CDR3 sequence: CASSERGPFSYEQYF. In nucleotides, the CDR3 is TGTGCCAGCAGCGAACGGGGGCCCTTCTCCTACGAGCAGTACTTC.

The rearrangement uses TRBV19 and TRBJ2-1; weak D call: TRBD2 (5 bases). CDR3 length: 14 residues. V dropped 5 bases and J dropped 5 bases, with 13 bases sitting between them. Germline V lookup: CDR1 LNHDA, CDR2 SQIVND (reference sequence). CDR3 DNA: TGTGCCAGTAGTGCCGAACTAGAGGACAATGAGCAGTTCTTC. This gives the protein CASSAELEDNEQFF. Full variable domain (missing parts from reference TRBV19 and TRBJ2-1): DGGITQSPKYLFRKEGQNVTLSCEQNLNHDAMYWYRQDPGQGLRLIYYSQIVNDFQKGDIAEGYSVSREKKESFPLTVTSAQKNPTAFYLCASSAELEDNEQFFGPGTRLTVL.

This clonotype was detected a few times. The chain carries TRBV5-5 and TRBJ2-2; no clear D. Trimming stripped 4 bases from V and 9 bases from J, with 7 bases between. The CDR3 loop spans 11 amino acids. CDR1 and CDR2 from the germline V gene are SGHKS and YYEKEE (reference sequence). The DNA of the CDR3 is TGTGCCAGCAGCCAGCGCCGGGAGCTGTTTTTT. This encodes CASSQRRELFF.

The chain joins TRBV20-1 to TRBJ1-2, with 9 positions matching TRBD1. Germline-derived CDR1 and CDR2 are DFQATT and SNEGSKA (reference sequence). With 6 bases clipped from V and 8 bases from J, the junction kept 10 bases outside the gene matches. The CDR3 consists of 13 residues. CDR3 in DNA: TGCAGTGCCATACAGGGGGCTGGGGGAGGCTACACCTTC. This codes for CSAIQGAGGGYTF.

This clonotype has ten or more counts. The chain recombines TRBV27 with TRBJ1-2; D remains ambiguous. The CDR3 is made up of 13 amino acids. The V gene's germline CDR1 is MNHEY and CDR2 SMNVEV (reference sequence). V was clipped by 3 bases and J by 4 bases, with 9 bases between them. The CDR3 region has the DNA TGTGCCAGCAGTTTTGAGGGTTCCTATGGCTACACCTTC. Amino acid sequence: CASSFEGSYGYTF.

The table lists this clonotype with a few counts. The chain links TRBV20-1 to TRBJ2-5, with D possibly matching TRBD2 (5 bases). Trimming shortened V by 3 bases and J by 5 bases, and 19 bases separated the two germline ends. The CDR3 length is 15 residues. CDR1 is DFQATT and CDR2 is SNEGSKA in the germline V gene (reference sequence). The CDR3 DNA is TGCAGTGCTAGTTCTAGCACGGCGCAAAGGGAGACCCAGTACTTC. Its protein is CSASSSTAQRETQYF.

V gene TRBV12-5 combines with J gene TRBJ2-1, with 9 bases that match TRBD2. The germline V gene encodes CDR1 LGHNT and CDR2 FRNRAP. The CDR3 spans 15 residues. Trimming removed 3 bases from V and 9 bases from J; junction bases left unmatched: 9. CDR3 residues: CASGFFAGGPGEQFF. CDR3 nucleotide sequence: TGTGCTAGTGGTTTTTTCGCGGGAGGGCCCGGTGAGCAGTTCTTC.